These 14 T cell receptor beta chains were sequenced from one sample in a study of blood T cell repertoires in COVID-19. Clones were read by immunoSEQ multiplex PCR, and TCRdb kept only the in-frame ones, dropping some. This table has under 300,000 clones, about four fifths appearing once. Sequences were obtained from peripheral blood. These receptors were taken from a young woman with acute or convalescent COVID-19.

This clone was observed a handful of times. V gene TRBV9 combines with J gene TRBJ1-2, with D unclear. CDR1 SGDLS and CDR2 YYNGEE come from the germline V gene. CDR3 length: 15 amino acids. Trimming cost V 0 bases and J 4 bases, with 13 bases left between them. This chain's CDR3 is CASSVGEAGLYGYTF. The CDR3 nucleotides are TGTGCCAGCAGCGTAGGGGAGGCTGGACTCTATGGCTACACCTTC. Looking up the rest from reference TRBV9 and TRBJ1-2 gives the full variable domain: DSGVTQTPKHLITATGQRVTLRCSPRSGDLSVYWYQQSLDQGLQFLIQYYNGEERAKGNILERFSAQQFPDLHSELNLSSLELGDSALYFCASSVGEAGLYGYTFGSGTRLTVV.

The CDR3 DNA sequence: TGTGCCAGCAGTTACTCTACGGGACAGGGGTATGGCTACACCTTC. Amino acid sequence: CASSYSTGQGYGYTF. The chain joins TRBV6-5 to TRBJ1-2; 10 bases agree with TRBD1. Unmatched junction bases numbered 3, after V lost 0 bases and J lost 5 bases. The CDR3 is made up of 15 amino acids. Germline V gene sequence: CDR1 MNHEY, CDR2 SVGAGI.

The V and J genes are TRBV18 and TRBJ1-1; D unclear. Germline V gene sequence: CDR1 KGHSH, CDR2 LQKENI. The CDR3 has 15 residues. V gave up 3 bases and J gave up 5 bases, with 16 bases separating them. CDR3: CASSPRRREGTEAFF. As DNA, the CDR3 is TGTGCCAGCTCACCCCGACGGAGGGAGGGAACTGAAGCTTTCTTT.

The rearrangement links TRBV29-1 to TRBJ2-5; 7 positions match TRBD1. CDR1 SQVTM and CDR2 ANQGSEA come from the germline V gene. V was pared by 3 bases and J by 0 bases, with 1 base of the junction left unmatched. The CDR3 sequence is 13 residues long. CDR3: CSVDTGDQETQYF. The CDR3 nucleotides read TGCAGCGTTGATACAGGGGACCAAGAGACCCAGTACTTC.

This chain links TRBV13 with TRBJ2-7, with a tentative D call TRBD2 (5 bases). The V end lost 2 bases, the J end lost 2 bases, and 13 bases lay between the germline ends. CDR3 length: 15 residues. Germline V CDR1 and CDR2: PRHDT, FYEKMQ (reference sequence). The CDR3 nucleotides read TGTGCCAGCAGCTTATCCCGGCTAGCACCCTACGAGCAGTACTTC. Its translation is CASSLSRLAPYEQYF.

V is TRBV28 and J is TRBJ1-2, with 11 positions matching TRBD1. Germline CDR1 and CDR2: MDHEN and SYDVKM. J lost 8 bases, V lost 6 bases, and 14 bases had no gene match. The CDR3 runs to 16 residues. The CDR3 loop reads CASSPLRGQGVFGYTF. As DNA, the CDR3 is TGTGCCAGCAGCCCCCTTCGGGGACAGGGGGTCTTCGGCTACACCTTC.

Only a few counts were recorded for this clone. CDR3 region: CAWAPRDRGVYGYTF. CDR3 in DNA: TGTGCCTGGGCGCCCCGGGACAGGGGGGTCTATGGCTACACCTTC. The chain joins TRBV30 to TRBJ1-2, with 11 positions matching TRBD1. Germline V gives CDR1 GTSNPN, CDR2 SVGIG (reference sequence). This CDR3 has 15 residues. J was trimmed by 4 bases and V by 5 bases; bases with no gene match: 9.

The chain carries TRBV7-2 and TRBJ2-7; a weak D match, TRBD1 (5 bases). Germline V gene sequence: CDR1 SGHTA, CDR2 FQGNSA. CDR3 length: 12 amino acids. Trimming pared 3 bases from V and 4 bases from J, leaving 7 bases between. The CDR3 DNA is TGTGCCAGCAGCTTCGACAGATACGAGCAGTACTTC. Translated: CASSFDRYEQYF.

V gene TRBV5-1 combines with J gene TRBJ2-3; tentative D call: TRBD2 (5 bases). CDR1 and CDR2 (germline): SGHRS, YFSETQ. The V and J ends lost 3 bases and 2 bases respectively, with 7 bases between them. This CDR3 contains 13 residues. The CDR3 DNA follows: TGCGCCAGCAGCTCCCGGGACACAGATACGCAGTATTTT. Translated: CASSSRDTDTQYF.

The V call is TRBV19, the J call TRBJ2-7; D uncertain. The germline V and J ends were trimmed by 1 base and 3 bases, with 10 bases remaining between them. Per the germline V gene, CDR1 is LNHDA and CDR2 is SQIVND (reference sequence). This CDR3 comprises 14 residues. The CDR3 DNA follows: TGTGCCAGTAGTATAGGGAGACTTGGCTACGAGCAGTACTTC. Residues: CASSIGRLGYEQYF.

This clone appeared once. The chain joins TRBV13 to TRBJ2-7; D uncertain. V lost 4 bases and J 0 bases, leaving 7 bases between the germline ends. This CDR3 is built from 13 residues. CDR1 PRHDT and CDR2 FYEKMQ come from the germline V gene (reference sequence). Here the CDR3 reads CASSSPFSYEQYF. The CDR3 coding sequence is TGTGCCAGCAGCTCCCCTTTCTCCTACGAGCAGTACTTC.

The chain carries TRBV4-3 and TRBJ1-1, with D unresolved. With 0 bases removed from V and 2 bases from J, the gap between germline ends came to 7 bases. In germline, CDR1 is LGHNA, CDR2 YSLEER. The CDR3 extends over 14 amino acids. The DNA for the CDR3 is TGCGCCAGCAGCCAAGATACGAGAAACACTGAAGCTTTCTTT. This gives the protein CASSQDTRNTEAFF.

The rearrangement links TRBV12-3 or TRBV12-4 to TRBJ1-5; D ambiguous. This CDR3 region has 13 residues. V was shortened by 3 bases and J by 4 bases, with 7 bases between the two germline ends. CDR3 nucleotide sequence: TGTGCCAGCAGTTTTCTGCTAAATCAGCCCCAGCATTTT. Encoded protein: CASSFLLNQPQHF.

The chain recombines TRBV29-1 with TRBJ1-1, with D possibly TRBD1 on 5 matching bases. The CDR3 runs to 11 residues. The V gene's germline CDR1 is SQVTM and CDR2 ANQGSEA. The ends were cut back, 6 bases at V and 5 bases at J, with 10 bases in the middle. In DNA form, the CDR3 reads TGCAGCGTCCTAGGGGTTACTGAAGCTTTCTTT. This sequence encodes CSVLGVTEAFF.